These 28 T cell receptor beta chains originate from one sample sequenced in a study of control samples from healthy donors and cancer patients. The repertoire was sequenced with immunoSEQ multiplex PCR; TCRdb's copy has only in-frame clones and lacks some. This sample carries roughly 200,000 clones, roughly 93% of them seen once, and the ten largest clones take roughly 1.5%. Material for sequencing was blood. The source of these receptors is a man between 18 and 35 years old in good health.

The rearrangement links TRBV6-5 to TRBJ2-1; D is undetermined. The CDR3 is made up of 11 amino acids. Between the trimmed V and J ends, which lost 6 bases and 10 bases, there was a span of 10 bases. CDR1 and CDR2 (germline): MNHEY, SVGAGI. CDR3 amino acids: CASSHGWEQFF. Here the CDR3 DNA reads TGTGCCAGCAGCCACGGATGGGAGCAGTTCTTC.

The CDR3 protein is CASSIPGNTEAFF. For the CDR3, the DNA is TGTGCCAGTAGTATTCCAGGGAACACTGAAGCTTTCTTT. The chain recombines TRBV19 with TRBJ1-1; D remains unclear. Germline V gives CDR1 LNHDA, CDR2 SQIVND (reference sequence). Trimming shortened V by 3 bases and J by 1 base, and 6 bases separated the two germline ends. The CDR3 has 13 amino acids.

The CDR3 DNA follows: TGCAGCGTTCTTCTCCGGGGCCGGGACTTTCTCTACGAGCAGTACTTC. This translates into CSVLLRGRDFLYEQYF. V usage is TRBV29-1 and J usage is TRBJ2-7, with TRBD2 as a possible D gene (6 bases). CDR1 is SQVTM, CDR2 ANQGSEA, per germline. V was shortened by 5 bases and J by 3 bases, with 23 bases between the two germline ends. This CDR3 has 16 amino acids.

This clone appeared a few times. The genes are TRBV5-5 and TRBJ2-7; no clear D. The CDR3 has 15 residues. The V end was cut by 0 bases, the J end by 0 bases, with 10 bases between. In germline, CDR1 is SGHKS, CDR2 YYEKEE (reference sequence). CDR3 nucleotide sequence: TGTGCCAGCAGCTTGGCCGGGCTTGTCTCCTACGAGCAGTACTTC. Amino acid sequence: CASSLAGLVSYEQYF.

Worth noting for this clone: The same CDR3 also results from other DNA sequences found in this sample. This sequence joins TRBV3-1 (or the pseudogene TRBV3-2) and TRBJ1-1; possible D gene TRBD1, 6 bases. The CDR3 runs to 13 residues. The V gene lost 5 bases and the J gene lost 2 bases, with 9 bases spanning the gap. Germline V gene sequence: CDR1 LGHDT, CDR2 YNNKEL (reference sequence). CDR3 amino acids: CASSRGGNTEAFF. CDR3 DNA: TGTGCCAGCAGCAGGGGGGGAAACACTGAAGCTTTCTTT.

CDR3 sequence reads: CASSLRDSRGEQFF. As DNA, the CDR3 is TGTGCCAGCAGCCTCCGGGACAGCCGTGGTGAGCAGTTCTTC. The chain recombines TRBV5-6 with TRBJ2-1; 7 bases agree with TRBD1. This CDR3 spans 14 amino acids. Trimming at V came to 4 bases and at J to 9 bases, leaving 10 bases not matched to a gene. Germline V CDR1 and CDR2: SGHDT, YYEEEE.

The CDR3 DNA is TGTGCCAGCAGCTGGTCTGAGGCGAACAATGAGCAGTTCTTC. This encodes CASSWSEANNEQFF. J is TRBJ2-1 and V is TRBV7-3; no clear D gene. This CDR3 has 14 amino acids. Per germline, CDR1 SGHTA and CDR2 FQGTGA. V was cut by 4 bases and J by 5 bases, with 12 bases left in between.

A single count supports this clone. This chain links TRBV9 with TRBJ2-2; 9 bases map to TRBD1. The ends lost 3 bases at V and 1 base at J; junction bases unmatched: 7. The CDR3 is made up of 17 amino acids. Germline V lookup: CDR1 SGDLS, CDR2 YYNGEE. This CDR3 reads CASSDPRTGENTGELFF. In nucleotides, the CDR3 is TGTGCCAGCAGCGATCCTCGGACAGGGGAGAACACCGGGGAGCTGTTTTTT.

This chain uses TRBV6-2 or TRBV6-3 with TRBJ2-7; TRBD2 might be the D (5 bases). This CDR3 is built from 13 residues. CDR1 and CDR2 (germline): MNHEY, SVGEGT. V was trimmed by 2 bases and J by 3 bases, leaving 8 bases between them. The CDR3 coding sequence is TGTGCCAGCAGTTACAACGGACTCTACGAGCAGTACTTC. Protein: CASSYNGLYEQYF.

This clone was seen a handful of times. The CDR3 nucleotides read TGTGCCAGTCTCCCGTGGCAGATGAACACTGAAGCTTTCTTT. Amino acids: CASLPWQMNTEAFF. J is TRBJ1-1 and V is TRBV5-6; D is unresolved. Germline V gene lookup returns CDR1 SGHDT and CDR2 YYEEEE. The V and J ends lost 8 bases and 0 bases respectively, with 14 bases between them. This CDR3 contains 14 residues.

V gene TRBV6-5 combines with J gene TRBJ2-2; no definite D call. In germline, CDR1 is MNHEY, CDR2 SVGAGI. The V gene lost 6 bases and the J gene lost 0 bases, with 2 bases spanning the gap. This CDR3 is built from 12 residues. This CDR3 reads CASRPNTGELFF. The DNA for the CDR3 is TGTGCCAGCAGACCGAACACCGGGGAGCTGTTTTTT.

This clone was observed once. The chain joins TRBV24-1 to TRBJ2-5; weak D call: TRBD2 (6 bases). V gave up 2 bases and J gave up 4 bases, with 13 bases separating them. The CDR3 totals 15 residues. Looked up from germline, CDR1 is KGHDR and CDR2 is SFDVKD. CDR3 residues: CATSDSLGGRETQYF. The CDR3 DNA reads as TGTGCCACCAGTGATTCTCTGGGGGGTCGAGAGACCCAGTACTTC.

The genes are TRBV2 and TRBJ2-1, with TRBD2 matching over 10 bases. Germline V gene sequence: CDR1 SNHLY, CDR2 FYNNEI. This CDR3 region has 14 residues. V shed 8 bases, J shed 2 bases, and the junction held 3 bases outside the gene matches. CDR3 region: CASQAGGPYNEQFF. The CDR3 coding sequence is TGTGCCAGCCAAGCGGGGGGGCCCTACAATGAGCAGTTCTTC.

In DNA, the CDR3 is TGTGCCAGCAGCTTGAGGGACAGGGGGCAAGCAGATACGCAGTATTTT. Protein product: CASSLRDRGQADTQYF. This chain connects TRBV7-3 to TRBJ2-3; 12 bases line up with TRBD1. This CDR3 is 16 amino acids long. The germline CDR1 and CDR2 sequences are SGHTA and FQGTGA. Trimming cost V 3 bases and J 4 bases; bases outside gene matches: 5.

The CDR3 region has the DNA TGTGCCAGTAGTGGTGGGGACAGGGGGTCCTACGAGCAGTACTTC. Amino acid sequence: CASSGGDRGSYEQYF. The J gene is TRBJ2-7, the V gene TRBV19, with 11 nucleotides matching TRBD1. The CDR3 runs 15 residues. Germline V CDR1 and CDR2: LNHDA, SQIVND (reference sequence). The junction had 4 bases not matched to a gene; V was cut back by 5 bases and J by 1 base.

This chain connects TRBV7-2 to TRBJ1-2, with no clear D. V was shortened by 1 base and J by 7 bases, with 13 bases between the two germline ends. Germline-derived CDR1 and CDR2 are SGHTA and FQGNSA. This CDR3 is 14 amino acids long. The CDR3 region is CASSLDSPVFGYTF. As DNA, the CDR3 is TGTGCCAGCAGCTTAGACAGCCCTGTGTTTGGCTACACCTTC.

The chain employs TRBV18 and TRBJ2-7; D is unresolved. The length of the CDR3 is 13 residues. The V and J ends lost 3 bases and 2 bases respectively, with 8 bases between them. The germline gives CDR1 KGHSH, CDR2 LQKENI. CDR3: CASSPLNPYEQYF. CDR3 nucleotides: TGTGCCAGCTCACCTTTAAACCCCTACGAGCAGTACTTC.

The rearrangement links TRBV25-1 to TRBJ2-2, with D unresolved. V lost 2 bases to trimming and J lost 0 bases, with 1 base between them. CDR3 length: 13 amino acids. CDR1 is MGHDK and CDR2 is SYGVNS in the germline V gene. CDR3 sequence reads: CASSEPNTGELFF. DNA for the CDR3: TGTGCCAGCAGTGAACCGAACACCGGGGAGCTGTTTTTT.

This clone was counted a few times. The V call is TRBV2, the J call TRBJ1-6, with 7 bases aligning to TRBD1. The trim removed 5 bases at V and 9 bases at J, leaving 10 bases unmatched. Germline loops: CDR1 SNHLY, CDR2 FYNNEI. The CDR3 covers 15 residues. The DNA of the CDR3 is TGTGCCAGCAGTCGGGACAGCGGTGGTGGTTCACCCCTCCACTTT. This translates into CASSRDSGGGSPLHF.

Details on this clone: The conserved final phenylalanine or tryptophan is absent from the CDR3, which likely points to a read error. The J gene is TRBJ2-7, the V gene TRBV3-1 (or the pseudogene TRBV3-2); 9 bases line up with TRBD2. CDR3 size: 16 residues. CDR1 and CDR2 from the germline V gene are LGHDT and YNNKEL (reference sequence). V lost 0 bases to trimming and J lost 2 bases; unmatched junction nucleotides: 5. The CDR3 protein is CASSQDSGGTPYEQYL. The CDR3 nucleotides read TGTGCCAGCAGCCAAGATAGCGGGGGCACACCCTACGAGCAGTACCTC.

The rearrangement links TRBV5-8 to TRBJ2-1, with 8 bases fitting TRBD2. The germline gives CDR1 SGHTS, CDR2 YDEGEE. The CDR3 is 15 residues long. The V segment lost 0 bases and the J segment 1 base; nucleotides outside the gene matches: 0. Written as DNA, the CDR3 is TGTGCCAGCAGCTTGGCTAGCGGGTCCTACAATGAGCAGTTCTTC. It codes for CASSLASGSYNEQFF.

The V call is TRBV4-1, the J call TRBJ2-7; tentatively, D is TRBD1 (6 bases). In germline, CDR1 is MGHRA, CDR2 YSYEKL. The CDR3 is 12 residues long. Between the trimmed V and J ends, which lost 9 bases and 3 bases, there was a span of 12 bases. CDR3 residues: CASTGTGYEQYF. CDR3 nucleotides: TGCGCCAGTACAGGGACCGGCTACGAGCAGTACTTC.

The chain recombines TRBV6-5 with TRBJ2-7, with 8 bases lining up with TRBD1. J gave up 1 base and V 7 bases, and 3 bases lay outside the gene matches. This CDR3 contains 13 residues. Germline V lookup: CDR1 MNHEY, CDR2 SVGAGI. CDR3 coding DNA: TGTGCCAGCATCGACAGGGGTTCCTACGAGCAGTACTTC. Translating gives CASIDRGSYEQYF.

The chain couples TRBV28 to TRBJ1-4; 7 bases match TRBD1. The CDR3 covers 17 residues. Unmatched junction bases numbered 10, after V lost 4 bases and J lost 2 bases. Germline CDR1 reads MDHEN; CDR2 reads SYDVKM. The CDR3 is CASSSLKQGTTNEKLFF. As DNA, the CDR3 is TGTGCCAGCAGTTCCCTAAAACAGGGGACCACTAATGAAAAACTGTTTTTT.

The chain has TRBV10-3 and TRBJ1-2, with a possible D match to TRBD1 (6 bases). The CDR3 runs 18 residues. Trimming took 2 bases from V and 0 from J, leaving 19 bases between them. CDR1 and CDR2 (germline): ENHRY, SYGVKD. The CDR3 DNA sequence: TGTGCCATCAGTGAGCCGCAAGACAAGACAGGAGCTAACTATGGCTACACCTTC. This gives the protein CAISEPQDKTGANYGYTF.

The chain is built from TRBV7-8 and TRBJ2-4; D might be TRBD2 (6 bases). V was pared by 3 bases and J by 8 bases, with 11 bases between. The CDR3 has 13 amino acids. CDR1 SGHVS and CDR2 FQNEAQ come from the germline V gene. CDR3 nucleotides: TGTGCCAGCAGCTTTTTAGTAGCGGACATTCAGTACTTC. This encodes CASSFLVADIQYF.

The J gene is TRBJ2-6, the V gene TRBV19; weak D call: TRBD1 (6 bases). Trimming took off 5 bases at V and 1 base at J, with 12 bases between the two ends. Germline V gives CDR1 LNHDA, CDR2 SQIVND (reference sequence). The CDR3 has 16 amino acids. In DNA form, the CDR3 reads TGTGCCAGTAGTGATACAGGGAAATCTGGGGCCAACGTCCTGACTTTC. This encodes CASSDTGKSGANVLTF.

The chain uses TRBV5-6 and TRBJ1-4; 8 bases match TRBD1. The CDR3 has 14 amino acids. V shed 3 bases and J 8 bases; nucleotides not matched to a gene: 6. The germline V gene has CDR1 SGHDT and CDR2 YYEEEE. This CDR3 reads CASSYRGTDEKLFF. CDR3 sequence (DNA): TGTGCCAGCAGCTACAGGGGGACCGACGAAAAACTGTTTTTT. Combining the CDR3 with reference TRBV5-6 and TRBJ1-4 gives the whole variable domain DAGVTQSPTHLIKTRGQQVTLRCSPKSGHDTVSWYQQALGQGPQFIFQYYEEEERQRGNFPDRFSGHQFPNYSSELNVNALLLGDSALYLCASSYRGTDEKLFFGSGTQLSVL.